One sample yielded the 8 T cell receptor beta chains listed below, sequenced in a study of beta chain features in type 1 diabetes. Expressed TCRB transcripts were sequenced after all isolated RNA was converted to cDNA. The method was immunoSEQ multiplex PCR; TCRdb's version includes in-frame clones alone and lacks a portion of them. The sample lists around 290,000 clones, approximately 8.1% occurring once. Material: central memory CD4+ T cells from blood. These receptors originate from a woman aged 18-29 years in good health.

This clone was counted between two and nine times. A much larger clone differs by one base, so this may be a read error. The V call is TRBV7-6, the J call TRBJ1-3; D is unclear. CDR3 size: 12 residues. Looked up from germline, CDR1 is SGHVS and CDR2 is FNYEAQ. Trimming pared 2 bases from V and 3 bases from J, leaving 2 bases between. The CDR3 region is CASSLFGNTIYF. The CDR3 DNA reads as TGTGCCAGCAGCTTATTTGGAAACACCATATATTTT.

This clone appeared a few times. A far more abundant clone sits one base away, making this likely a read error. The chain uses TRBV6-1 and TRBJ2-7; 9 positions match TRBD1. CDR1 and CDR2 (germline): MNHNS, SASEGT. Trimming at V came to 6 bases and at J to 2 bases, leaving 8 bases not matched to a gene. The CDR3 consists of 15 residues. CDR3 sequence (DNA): TGTGCCAGCAGCCCTCGATGGACAGGGGCCTACGAGCAGTACTTC. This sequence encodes CASSPRWTGAYEQYF.

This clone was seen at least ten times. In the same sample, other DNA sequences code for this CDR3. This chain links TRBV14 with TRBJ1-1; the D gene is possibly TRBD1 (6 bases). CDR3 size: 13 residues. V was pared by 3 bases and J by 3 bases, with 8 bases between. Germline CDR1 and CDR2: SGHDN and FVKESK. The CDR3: CASSQQGYTEAFF. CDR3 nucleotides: TGTGCCAGCAGCCAGCAGGGGTACACTGAAGCTTTCTTT.

The CDR3 protein is CASSEFFGGKETQYF. The CDR3 DNA reads TGTGCCAGCAGTGAATTCTTCGGGGGTAAAGAGACCCAGTACTTC. The genes are TRBV6-1 and TRBJ2-5, with D possibly TRBD2 on 6 matching bases. Trimming pared 2 bases from V and 3 bases from J, leaving 13 bases between. This CDR3 has 15 amino acids. The V gene's germline CDR1 is MNHNS and CDR2 SASEGT.

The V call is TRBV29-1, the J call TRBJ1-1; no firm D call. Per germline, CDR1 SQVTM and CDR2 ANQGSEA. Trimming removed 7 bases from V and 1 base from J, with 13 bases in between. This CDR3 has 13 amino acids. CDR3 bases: TGCAGCGCCAGACCACAACCGAACACTGAAGCTTTCTTT. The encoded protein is CSARPQPNTEAFF.

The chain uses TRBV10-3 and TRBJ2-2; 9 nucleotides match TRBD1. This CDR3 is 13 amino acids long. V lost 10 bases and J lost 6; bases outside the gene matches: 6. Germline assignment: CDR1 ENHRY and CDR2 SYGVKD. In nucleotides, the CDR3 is TGTGCCACGAGGACAGGGGAGGCCGGGGAGCTGTTTTTT. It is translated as CATRTGEAGELFF.

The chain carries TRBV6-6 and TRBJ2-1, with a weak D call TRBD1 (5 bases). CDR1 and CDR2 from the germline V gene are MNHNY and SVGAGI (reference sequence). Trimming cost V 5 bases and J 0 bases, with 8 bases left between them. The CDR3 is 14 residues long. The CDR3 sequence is CASSRGASYNEQFF. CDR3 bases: TGTGCCAGCAGTAGGGGCGCCTCCTACAATGAGCAGTTCTTC.

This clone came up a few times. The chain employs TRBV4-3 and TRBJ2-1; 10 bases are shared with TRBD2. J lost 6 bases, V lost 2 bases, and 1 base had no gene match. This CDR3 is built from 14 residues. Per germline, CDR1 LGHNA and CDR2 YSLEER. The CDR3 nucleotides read TGCGCCAGCAGCCAACAGCGGGGGGGCAATGAGCAGTTCTTC. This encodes CASSQQRGGNEQFF.